This T cell receptor beta chain was recovered during a study of T-cell reconstitution after alpha-beta-depleted transplantation in children. Study results and caveats: Counts and diversity of T cells one year after transplant came mostly from newly produced T cells. Roughly two months post-transplant, alpha-beta T cells reportedly originated from several hundred graft clones that had expanded.

Unique molecular identifiers were built into the TCRbeta library. Each CDR3 protein gets one entry after TCRdb re-called the PCR reads with MiXCR. Counted here are 200,000 to 250,000 distinct CDR3 sequences, roughly a tenth occurring once; the ten biggest clones make up about 30%. With regard to this clonotype: What it recognizes is unknown.

The CDR3 has 14 amino acids. V lost 0 bases and J 1 base, leaving 7 bases between the germline ends. Germline V CDR1 and CDR2: MGHRA, YSYEKL. The chain employs TRBV4-1 and TRBJ2-7; D is undetermined. The specimen comprised PBMCs, sampled before TCRalphabeta/CD19-depleted stem cell transplant. This receptor was identified in a child under two years old with acute myeloid leukemia, due to receive a stem cell transplant. The CDR3 coding sequence is TGCGCCAGCAGCCAAGATGCCGGGTCCTACGAGCAGTACTTC. Protein sequence: CASSQDAGSYEQYF.